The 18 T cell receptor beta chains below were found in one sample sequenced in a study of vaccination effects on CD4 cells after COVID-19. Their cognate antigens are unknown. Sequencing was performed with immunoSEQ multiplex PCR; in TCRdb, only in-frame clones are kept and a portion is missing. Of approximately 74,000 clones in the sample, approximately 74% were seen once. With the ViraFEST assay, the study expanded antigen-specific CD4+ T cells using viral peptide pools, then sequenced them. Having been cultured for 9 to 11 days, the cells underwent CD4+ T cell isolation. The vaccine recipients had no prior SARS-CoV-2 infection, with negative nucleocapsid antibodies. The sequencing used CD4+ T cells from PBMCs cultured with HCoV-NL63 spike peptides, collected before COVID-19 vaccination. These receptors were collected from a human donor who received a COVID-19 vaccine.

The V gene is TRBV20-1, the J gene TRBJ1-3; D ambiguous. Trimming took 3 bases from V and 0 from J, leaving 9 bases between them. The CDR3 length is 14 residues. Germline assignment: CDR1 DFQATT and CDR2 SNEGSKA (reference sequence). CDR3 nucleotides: TGCAGTGCTAGTTCCTTATACTCTGGAAACACCATATATTTT. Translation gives CSASSLYSGNTIYF.

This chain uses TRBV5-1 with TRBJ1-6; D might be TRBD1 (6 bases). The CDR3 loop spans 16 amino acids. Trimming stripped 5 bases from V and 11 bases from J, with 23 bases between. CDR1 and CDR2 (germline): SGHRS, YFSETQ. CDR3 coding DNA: TGCGCCAGCAGGCCTCGTGAGGGGACATCAAATCCACCCCTCCACTTT. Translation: CASRPREGTSNPPLHF.

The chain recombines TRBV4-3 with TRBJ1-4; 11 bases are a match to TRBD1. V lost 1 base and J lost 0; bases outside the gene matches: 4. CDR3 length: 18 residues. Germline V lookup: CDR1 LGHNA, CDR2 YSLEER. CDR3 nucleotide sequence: TGCGCCAGCAGCCAAGGGGTGGGACAGGGGGCAACTAATGAAAAACTGTTTTTT. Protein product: CASSQGVGQGATNEKLFF.

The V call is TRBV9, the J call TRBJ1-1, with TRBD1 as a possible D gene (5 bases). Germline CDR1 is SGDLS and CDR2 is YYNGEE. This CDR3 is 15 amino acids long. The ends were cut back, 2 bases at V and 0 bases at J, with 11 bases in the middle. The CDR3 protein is CASSVRDGLNTEAFF. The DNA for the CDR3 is TGTGCCAGCAGCGTCCGGGACGGATTGAACACTGAAGCTTTCTTT.

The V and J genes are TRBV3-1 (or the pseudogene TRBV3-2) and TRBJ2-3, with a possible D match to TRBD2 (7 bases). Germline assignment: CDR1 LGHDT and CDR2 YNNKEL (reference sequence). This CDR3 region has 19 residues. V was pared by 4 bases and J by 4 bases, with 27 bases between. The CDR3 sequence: CASSLSGTRTRVSPDTQYF. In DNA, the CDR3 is TGTGCCAGCAGCCTATCCGGGACACGGACTAGAGTGAGCCCAGATACGCAGTATTTT.

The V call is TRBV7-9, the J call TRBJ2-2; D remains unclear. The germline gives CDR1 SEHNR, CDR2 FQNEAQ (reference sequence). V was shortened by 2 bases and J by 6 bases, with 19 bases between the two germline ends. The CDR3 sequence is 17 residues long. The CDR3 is CASSLKYPSYQAGELFF. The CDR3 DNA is TGTGCCAGCAGCTTAAAGTACCCGTCGTACCAGGCCGGGGAGCTGTTTTTT.

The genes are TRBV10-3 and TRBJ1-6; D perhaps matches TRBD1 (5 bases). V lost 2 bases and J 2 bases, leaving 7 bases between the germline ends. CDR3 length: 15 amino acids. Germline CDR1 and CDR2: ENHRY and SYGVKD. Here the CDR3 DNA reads TGTGCCATCAGTGAGGGGGGTACCTATAATTCACCCCTCCACTTT. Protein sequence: CAISEGGTYNSPLHF.

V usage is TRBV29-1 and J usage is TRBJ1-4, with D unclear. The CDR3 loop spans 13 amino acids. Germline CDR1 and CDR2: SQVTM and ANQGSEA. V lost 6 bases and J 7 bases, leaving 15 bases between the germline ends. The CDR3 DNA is TGCAGCGTGCTGGACGGCCTTGGTGAAAAACTGTTTTTT. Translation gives CSVLDGLGEKLFF.

Here the CDR3 reads CASSLVDSLYGYTF. The DNA for the CDR3 is TGCGCCAGCAGCTTGGTCGACAGCCTCTATGGCTACACCTTC. This chain uses TRBV5-1 with TRBJ1-2; D is perhaps TRBD1 (5 bases). This CDR3 has 14 amino acids. Trimming took off 0 bases at V and 4 bases at J, with 10 bases between the two ends. The germline CDR1 and CDR2 sequences are SGHRS and YFSETQ.

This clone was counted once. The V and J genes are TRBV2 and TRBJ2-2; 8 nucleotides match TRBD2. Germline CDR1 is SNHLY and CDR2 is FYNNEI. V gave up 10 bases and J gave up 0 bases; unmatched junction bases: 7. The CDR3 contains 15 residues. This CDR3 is CAKGGSGANTGELFF. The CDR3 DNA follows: TGTGCCAAAGGCGGTAGCGGGGCGAACACCGGGGAGCTGTTTTTT. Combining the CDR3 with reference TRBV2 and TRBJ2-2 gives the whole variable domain EPEVTQTPSHQVTQMGQEVILRCVPISNHLYFYWYRQILGQKVEFLVSFYNNEISEKSEIFDDQFSVERPDGSNFTLKIRSTKLEDSAMYFCAKGGSGANTGELFFGEGSRLTVL.

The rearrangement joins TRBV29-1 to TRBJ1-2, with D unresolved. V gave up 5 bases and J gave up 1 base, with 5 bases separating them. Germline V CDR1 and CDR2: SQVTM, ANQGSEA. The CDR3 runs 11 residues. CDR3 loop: CSVQSNYGYTF. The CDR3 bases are TGCAGCGTTCAGAGTAACTATGGCTACACCTTC. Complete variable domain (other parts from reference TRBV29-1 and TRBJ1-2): SAVISQKPSRDICQRGTSLTIQCQVDSQVTMMFWYRQQPGQSLTLIATANQGSEATYESGFVIDKFPISRPNLTFSTLTVSNMSPEDSSIYLCSVQSNYGYTFGSGTRLTVV.

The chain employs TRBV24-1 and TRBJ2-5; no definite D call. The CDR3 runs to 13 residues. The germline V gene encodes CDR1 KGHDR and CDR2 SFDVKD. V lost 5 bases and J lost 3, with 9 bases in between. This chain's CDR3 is CATSGHSEETQYF. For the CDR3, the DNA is TGTGCCACCAGTGGACATTCGGAAGAGACCCAGTACTTC.

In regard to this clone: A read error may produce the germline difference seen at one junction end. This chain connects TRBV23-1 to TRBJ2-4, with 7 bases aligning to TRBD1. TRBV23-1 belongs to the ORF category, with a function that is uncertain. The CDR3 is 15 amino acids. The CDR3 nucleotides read TGCGCCAGCGGTCACAGGGGTCTAGCCAAAAACATTCAGTACTTC. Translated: CASGHRGLAKNIQYF.

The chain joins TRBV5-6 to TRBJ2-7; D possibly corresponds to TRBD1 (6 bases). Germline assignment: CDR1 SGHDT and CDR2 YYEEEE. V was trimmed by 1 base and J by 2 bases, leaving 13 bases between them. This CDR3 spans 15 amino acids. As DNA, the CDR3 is TGTGCCAGCAGCTTGATTGGGGGCAGGGCCTACGAGCAGTACGTC. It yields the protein CASSLIGGRAYEQYV.

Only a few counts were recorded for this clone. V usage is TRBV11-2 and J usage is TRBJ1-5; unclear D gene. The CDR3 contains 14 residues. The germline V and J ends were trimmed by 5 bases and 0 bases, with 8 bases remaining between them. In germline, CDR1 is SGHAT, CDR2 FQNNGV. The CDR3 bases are TGTGCCAGCAGCCGACGGGTTAGCAATCAGCCCCAGCATTTT. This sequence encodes CASSRRVSNQPQHF.

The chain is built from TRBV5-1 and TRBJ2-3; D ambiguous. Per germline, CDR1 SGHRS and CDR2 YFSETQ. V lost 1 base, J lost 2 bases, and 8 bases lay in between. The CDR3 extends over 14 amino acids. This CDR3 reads CASSLLSVTDTQYF. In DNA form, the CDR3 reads TGCGCCAGCAGCTTGTTATCCGTCACAGATACGCAGTATTTT.

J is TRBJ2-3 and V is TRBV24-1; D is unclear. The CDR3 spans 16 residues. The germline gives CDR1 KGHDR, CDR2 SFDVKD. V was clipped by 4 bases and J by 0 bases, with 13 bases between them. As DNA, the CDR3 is TGTGCCACCAGTGACCCGACTTATTCTAGCACAGATACGCAGTATTTT. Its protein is CATSDPTYSSTDTQYF.

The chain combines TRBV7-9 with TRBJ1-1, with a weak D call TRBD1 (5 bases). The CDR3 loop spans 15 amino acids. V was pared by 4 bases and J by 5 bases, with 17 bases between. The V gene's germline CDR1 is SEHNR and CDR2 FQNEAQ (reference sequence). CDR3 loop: CASSSRDAGGTEAFF. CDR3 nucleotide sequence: TGTGCCAGCAGCTCCCGGGACGCGGGTGGGACTGAAGCTTTCTTT.